The present T cell receptor beta chain was sequenced within a study of cytomegalovirus exposure and HLA in healthy donors (dated by TCRdb to 2016 to 2017). With respect to the entire study: According to a later analysis, one platform produced both the 110 or so validation repertoires and the approximately 670 repertoires of the first cohort. The aim of the study was to test whether cataloging public T cell receptors could identify signatures of past pathogen exposure. A separate validation cohort of roughly 110 different subjects was used in addition to the roughly 700-subject first cohort. To predict cytomegalovirus infection status, the study brought together high-throughput TCR immunosequencing, statistical association of individual TCRs with disease status, and machine learning. What the work shows at the level of the full study, not this receptor alone: In both the original and validation cohorts, the classifier was reported to diagnose cytomegalovirus status with high specificity and sensitivity. A later analysis found that TCRs clustered in the first cohort also tended to co-occur in the roughly 120 validation repertoires, with 90% to 95% of cluster scores above 0. While some public TCRs were present in many individuals, most TCR sequences turned up only very rarely across donors. The authors suggested that the approach could potentially be generalized to other disease states and immunological phenotypes. The validation cohort had no HLA typing available for a later analysis, so co-occurrence within that cohort was assessed over all 120 or so repertoires. A total of roughly 160 TCR beta chains were listed by the study as associated with cytomegalovirus. A few of the identified cytomegalovirus-associated TCR beta chains were confirmed in vitro to be specific for cytomegalovirus antigens.

Separate from the approximately 730-subject first cohort, the validation cohort of about 110 subjects was the group to which the donors belonged. This clone was seen only once. What antigen it recognizes has not been identified. The sample holds no much larger clone one base away, and base qualities are not on file. The method was the immunoSEQ multiplex PCR assay. The paper's data handling went like this. A statistical classification framework was developed to diagnose cytomegalovirus status using the catalog of TCR beta chain sequences. TCRdb provides this immuneACCESS table in a form limited to in-frame rearrangements. Some clones are lacking; in checked studies, under half of them reflect an unresolved V gene, and why the rest are absent is not known. The DNA was the basis for D and trimming; V, J and clone size are from that table. This sample has about 83,000 clones in its table, and approximately 96% of those were observed once. The ten largest clones capture about 1.3% of the sample.

For CDR1 and CDR2, the germline V gene lists MNHEY and SVGAGI. At the junction V is shortened by 0 bases and J by 5 bases, with 13 bases in between. The CDR3 has 15 amino acids, counting the end cysteine and phenylalanine. The CDR3 DNA has 45 bases and is translated from base 1. The sequence was collected from a woman under 30 in good health and CMV-seronegative. Recombination joined TRBV6-5 with TRBJ1-2; TRBD1 is possibly the D segment (5 matching bases). Sequencing used PBMCs. CDR3 loop: CASSYSGGEGYGYTF. The nucleotide sequence reads as follows: TGTGCCAGCAGTTACTCGGGGGGGGAGGGATATGGCTACACCTTC.